What follows is one T cell receptor (beta chain) and its context. Its target antigen remains unknown. No base qualities exist here, and no much larger clone lies one base off it. This specimen belongs to a study of blood T cell dynamics during melanoma immunotherapy (dated by TCRdb to the early 2020s). About the full investigation: All patients had metastatic melanoma and were given first-line pembrolizumab or nivolumab plus ipilimumab as standard of care in the United Kingdom. A training cohort was formed from consecutive patients, and a further independent group of patients from the same centre was pooled into an external validation set. To find early correlates of response, the study profiled the peripheral T cell receptor repertoires of patients with metastatic melanoma both before and after one cycle of checkpoint inhibitor therapy. The full study reports these points: The relatively small sample size was recognized as a factor that could limit how well the results generalize. Patients who later achieved disease control showed a bifurcated PBMC repertoire reorganization at W3, with increased clonality or increased diversity, unlike progressors. Whether the T cell clones driving repertoire changes were melanoma-specific or reflected general immune activation could not be determined in the study.

The sample's time point label, decoded: pre-treatment baseline. Blood samples were collected before treatment (T0) and at week 3 (W3), after the first cycle of checkpoint blockade. Except for two patients with rapid clinical progression, response was assessed 12 weeks after the first infusion by RECIST 1.1; disease control meant complete response, partial response or stable disease. Patients with prior systemic cancer treatment, concomitant immunosuppressant therapy or synchronous other active malignancies were excluded. TCR beta was sequenced in both bulk PBMC and plasma cell-free DNA in order to track circulating cells as well as T cell turnover. Lymphoprep and SepMate tubes were used to isolate PBMC from blood, and red cell lysis was then performed. QIAamp DNA Blood Mini kits were used to extract DNA from PBMC and from sorted T cell subsets. Every bulk PBMC sample was loaded with the same fixed amount of approximately 0.35 ug of DNA. The immunoSEQ TCRb Assay kit was used according to manufacturer instructions to amplify TCR beta CDR3 sequences from genomic DNA. The KAPA Library Quantification Kit for Illumina platforms was used to quantify pooled libraries by qPCR. Pooled libraries were clustered at about 0.55-1.2 pM and sequenced on an Illumina NextSeq 500. Per the original workflow: TCR data were analyzed with immunoSEQ ANALYZER and the R LymphoSeq package. A rearrangement efficiency score was calculated as productive divided by the sum of productive and non-productive CDR3 sequences. Within each patient, timepoints were compared pairwise for clonality, measured with the Gini coefficient, and for diversity, measured with the Renyi index at alpha=1. Clonal relatedness, based on an edit distance of 3, and repertoire similarity, based on the Bhattacharyya coefficient, were both computed in LymphoSeq. Linear discriminant analysis on week-3 changes in clonality and diversity was built with the R MASS and caret packages to classify response. The source is immuneACCESS, and TCRdb retained only in-frame sequences with V and J called. Part of the clones is not carried over; for the studies checked, unresolved V genes explain less than half of this, and the remainder is unexplained. D and trimming come from the DNA, and the V and J calls and clone size come from that table. This sample lists approximately 11,000 clones; around four fifths were detected once. Over 15% of the sample is held by the ten biggest clonotypes.

The source is a human donor with melanoma. The specimen was blood, collected from a patient treated with checkpoint blockade.

CDR3 reads: CASSLTFETQYF. The bases are TGTGCCAGCAGCTTAACTTTCGAGACCCAGTACTTC. The chain employs TRBV13 and TRBJ2-5; confidence is insufficient to name the D gene. The germline V gene (reference sequence) gives CDR1 as PRHDT and CDR2 as FYEKMQ. V loses 2 bases, J loses 5 bases, and the germline ends lie 6 bases apart. From the cysteine up to the phenylalanine, the CDR3 has a length of 12 residues. Of the read, only the CDR3 DNA is kept; its 36 bases are in frame from base 1.